A single sample is the source of the 30 T cell receptor beta chains below, sequenced in a study of OX40 agonist ivuxolimab in advanced cancers. Produced via immunoSEQ multiplex PCR; TCRdb's table is partial and in-frame only. This sample yields fewer than 70,000 clones, of which about 79% are seen a single time; approximately 1.5% belongs to the top ten. The material sequenced was CD4+ or CD8+ T cells sorted from blood, taken in a trial of the OX40 agonist ivuxolimab. All receptors derive from an adult with an advanced solid tumor such as melanoma, head and neck, liver or kidney cancer.

The CDR3 coding sequence is TGTGCCACCAGCAGAGATTGGGACTCCCGGGATACGCAGTATTTT. Its protein is CATSRDWDSRDTQYF. V usage is TRBV15 and J usage is TRBJ2-3; TRBD2 is a possible D gene (6 bases). The V gene lost 0 bases and the J gene lost 6 bases, with 13 bases spanning the gap. CDR1 is LNHNV and CDR2 is YYDKDF in the germline V gene (reference sequence). This CDR3 region has 15 residues.

This chain joins TRBV6-5 and TRBJ2-7; TRBD2 matches at 7 bases. CDR1 and CDR2 from the germline V gene are MNHEY and SVGAGI. The CDR3 is made up of 15 amino acids. V lost 6 bases, J lost 6 bases, and 14 bases stayed unmatched. The CDR3 region is CASRPHGAGDREQYF. CDR3 in DNA: TGTGCCAGCAGGCCCCACGGGGCGGGAGATCGCGAGCAGTACTTC.

The CDR3 sequence is CASSLETDNQPQHF. The DNA for the CDR3 is TGTGCCAGCAGCTTAGAAACGGACAATCAGCCCCAGCATTTT. The J gene is TRBJ1-5, the V gene TRBV7-8, with D uncertain. Germline CDR1 is SGHVS and CDR2 is FQNEAQ. This CDR3 has 14 amino acids. Trimming left V 1 base short and J 3 bases short, with 7 bases between. Looking up the rest from reference TRBV7-8 and TRBJ1-5 gives the full variable domain: GAGVSQSPRYKVAKRGQDVALRCDPISGHVSLFWYQQALGQGPEFLTYFQNEAQLDKSGLPSDRFFAERPEGSVSTLKIQRTQQEDSAVYLCASSLETDNQPQHFGDGTRLSIL.

CDR3 protein: CASSAGGAGPPYEQYF. The DNA for the CDR3 is TGTGCCAGCAGTGCGGGGGGAGCGGGACCCCCCTACGAGCAGTACTTC. The chain employs TRBV6-1 and TRBJ2-7; 7 bases fit TRBD2. Germline loops: CDR1 MNHNS, CDR2 SASEGT. The CDR3 covers 16 residues. Trimming at V came to 4 bases and at J to 2 bases, leaving 11 bases not matched to a gene.

V is TRBV7-3 and J is TRBJ2-1; tentatively, D is TRBD1 (5 bases). The ends were cut back, 3 bases at V and 10 bases at J, with 10 bases in the middle. The CDR3 loop spans 12 amino acids. Germline lookup yields CDR1 SGHTA and CDR2 FQGTGA. The CDR3 sequence is CASSFQDSEQFF. Written as DNA, the CDR3 is TGTGCCAGCAGCTTCCAAGACAGCGAGCAGTTCTTC.

The genes are TRBV10-3 and TRBJ2-2; D is possibly TRBD1 (5 bases). This CDR3 comprises 13 residues. CDR1 and CDR2 (germline): ENHRY, SYGVKD. Trimming pared 10 bases from V and 7 bases from J, leaving 16 bases between. In DNA, the CDR3 is TGTGCCACAAGGGATTCAGGGATCGGGGAGCTGTTTTTT. It is translated as CATRDSGIGELFF.

The J gene is TRBJ2-7, the V gene TRBV9; TRBD1 might be the D (5 bases). The CDR3 covers 15 residues. CDR1 SGDLS and CDR2 YYNGEE come from the germline V gene. The germline V and J ends were trimmed by 0 bases and 2 bases, with 12 bases remaining between them. In DNA form, the CDR3 reads TGTGCCAGCAGCGTAGACTATGGCAGGGCCTACGAGCAGTACTTC. Translating it yields CASSVDYGRAYEQYF.

V is TRBV6-6 and J is TRBJ1-5; TRBD1 might be the D (5 bases). The V gene lost 0 bases and the J gene lost 5 bases, with 11 bases spanning the gap. Germline V gene sequence: CDR1 MNHNY, CDR2 SVGAGI (reference sequence). This CDR3 is built from 15 residues. In nucleotides, the CDR3 is TGTGCCAGCAGTTACTCGATGGCGGGGCATCAGCCCCAGCATTTT. It specifies CASSYSMAGHQPQHF.

The rearrangement joins TRBV4-1 to TRBJ2-1; 7 nucleotides line up with TRBD2. The J segment lost 3 bases and the V segment lost 1 base, leaving 6 bases of the junction unmatched. The CDR3 loop spans 16 amino acids. The germline CDR1 and CDR2 sequences are MGHRA and YSYEKL. The CDR3, as DNA: TGCGCCAGCAGCCAAGGTCCAGCGGGAAACTACAATGAGCAGTTCTTC. It encodes CASSQGPAGNYNEQFF.

J is TRBJ1-4 and V is TRBV28; D gene uncertain. This CDR3 is built from 12 residues. Germline loops: CDR1 MDHEN, CDR2 SYDVKM. V was cut by 6 bases and J by 8 bases, with 10 bases left in between. DNA for the CDR3: TGTGCCAGCAGGGGCGGTCTCGAAAAACTGTTTTTT. Translated, it gives CASRGGLEKLFF. Full variable domain (rest looked up from reference TRBV28 and TRBJ1-4): DVKVTQSSRYLVKRTGEKVFLECVQDMDHENMFWYRQDPGLGLRLIYFSYDVKMKEKGDIPEGYSVSREKKERFSLILESASTNQTSMYLCASRGGLEKLFFGSGTQLSVL.

This clone came up many times. The chain employs TRBV28 and TRBJ1-2; TRBD1 is a possible D gene (6 bases). The ends were cut back, 6 bases at V and 2 bases at J, with 10 bases in the middle. The CDR3 runs 13 residues. CDR1 and CDR2 (germline): MDHEN, SYDVKM. CDR3 sequence reads: CASSLTGNYGYTF. The CDR3 bases are TGTGCCAGCAGCCTAACAGGGAACTATGGCTACACCTTC.

This chain links TRBV27 with TRBJ2-7, with 8 bases identical to TRBD1. Germline CDR1 reads MNHEY; CDR2 reads SMNVEV (reference sequence). The length of the CDR3 is 13 residues. Trimming took 11 bases from V and 5 from J; bases not matched to a gene: 11. The DNA for the CDR3 is TGTGCCGGACAGGGCCCTCCCGGCGACGAGCAGTACTTC. Encoded protein: CAGQGPPGDEQYF.

This sequence joins TRBV6-5 and TRBJ1-3, with a tentative D call TRBD1 (5 bases). Germline CDR1 is MNHEY and CDR2 is SVGAGI. V was trimmed by 3 bases and J by 0 bases, leaving 9 bases between them. The CDR3 sequence is 15 residues long. CDR3 region: CASSYKGISGNTIYF. CDR3 nucleotide sequence: TGTGCCAGCAGTTATAAGGGGATCTCTGGAAACACCATATATTTT.

V is TRBV28 and J is TRBJ2-7; 8 bases fit TRBD1. Per germline, CDR1 MDHEN and CDR2 SYDVKM. There are 18 residues in the CDR3. Trimming took 4 bases from V and 0 from J; bases not matched to a gene: 14. The DNA of the CDR3 is TGTGCCAGCAGTTCCGCCTCGAACGGACAGGGTGTCTCCTACGAGCAGTACTTC. This translates into CASSSASNGQGVSYEQYF. The entire variable domain, with the rest obtained from reference TRBV28 and TRBJ2-7, is as follows: DVKVTQSSRYLVKRTGEKVFLECVQDMDHENMFWYRQDPGLGLRLIYFSYDVKMKEKGDIPEGYSVSREKKERFSLILESASTNQTSMYLCASSSASNGQGVSYEQYFGPGTRLTVT.

This clone was seen a few times. The chain employs TRBV18 and TRBJ2-7, with TRBD2 as a possible D gene (6 bases). Germline V gene lookup returns CDR1 KGHSH and CDR2 LQKENI. V was shortened by 3 bases and J by 2 bases, with 20 bases between the two germline ends. The CDR3 length is 17 residues. CDR3 protein: CASSPYQSGSTPYEQYF. Here the CDR3 DNA reads TGTGCCAGCTCACCGTACCAGTCCGGGAGTACGCCCTACGAGCAGTACTTC.

CDR3 nucleotides: TGCGCCAGCAGCTTGAGCGTCGGGGGTCCATACGAGCAGTACTTC. The encoded protein is CASSLSVGGPYEQYF. This chain joins TRBV5-1 and TRBJ2-5; TRBD2 might be the D (6 bases). The J call is in doubt because the DNA end fits TRBJ2-7 better. The germline V gene has CDR1 SGHRS and CDR2 YFSETQ. CDR3 length equals 15 residues.

The V and J genes are TRBV28 and TRBJ2-2; possibly TRBD2 for D (5 bases). Trimming removed 3 bases from V and 5 bases from J, with 10 bases in between. Germline loops: CDR1 MDHEN, CDR2 SYDVKM. The CDR3 consists of 14 residues. The CDR3 here is CASSLLSGTGELFF. The DNA for the CDR3 is TGTGCCAGCAGTTTGTTGTCGGGGACCGGGGAGCTGTTTTTT.

The V gene is TRBV1, the J gene TRBJ2-3; TRBD1, the D gene given by the table, was not confirmed from the DNA. TRBV1 is noted as a pseudogene. There are 17 residues in the CDR3. CDR3 coding DNA: TGCACCAGCAGCCAACCTTTCCGTACAGGGGCGACAGATACGCAGTATTTT. Encoded protein: CTSSQPFRTGATDTQYF.

The chain couples TRBV15 to TRBJ2-7; possible D gene TRBD1, 6 bases. Per germline, CDR1 LNHNV and CDR2 YYDKDF (reference sequence). Trimming pared 1 base from V and 0 bases from J, leaving 13 bases between. The CDR3 length is 16 residues. Here the CDR3 reads CATSRGQGSGSYEQYF. DNA of the CDR3: TGTGCCACCAGCAGAGGTCAGGGGTCCGGCTCCTACGAGCAGTACTTC.

The gene calls are TRBV2 and TRBJ1-3; weak D call: TRBD1 (5 bases). Trimming shortened V by 6 bases and J by 8 bases, and 17 bases separated the two germline ends. The CDR3 is 14 amino acids. CDR1 SNHLY and CDR2 FYNNEI come from the germline V gene. The CDR3 DNA reads as TGTGCCAGCAGGGGGAGGGGAAGAATAGACACCATATATTTT. It encodes CASRGRGRIDTIYF. The whole variable domain, remainder taken from reference TRBV2 and TRBJ1-3, is EPEVTQTPSHQVTQMGQEVILRCVPISNHLYFYWYRQILGQKVEFLVSFYNNEISEKSEIFDDQFSVERPDGSNFTLKIRSTKLEDSAMYFCASRGRGRIDTIYFGEGSWLTVV.

This clone is a singleton in its sample. In DNA form, the CDR3 reads TGTGCCAGCCCTTCCCCCCTCCTGGGACAGCCCACTGAAGCTTTCTTT. This codes for CASPSPLLGQPTEAFF. This chain links TRBV28 with TRBJ1-1; 7 bases line up with TRBD1. Germline V gene sequence: CDR1 MDHEN, CDR2 SYDVKM. This CDR3 contains 16 residues. V shed 8 bases, J shed 4 bases, and the junction held 16 bases outside the gene matches.

The V and J genes are TRBV6-5 and TRBJ1-1; no clear D. The germline gives CDR1 MNHEY, CDR2 SVGAGI. V gave up 6 bases and J gave up 4 bases, with 12 bases separating them. This CDR3 contains 13 residues. The CDR3 loop reads CASSPPGATEAFF. Written as DNA, the CDR3 is TGTGCCAGCAGCCCGCCGGGAGCCACTGAAGCTTTCTTT.

The chain is built from TRBV5-1 and TRBJ2-3; possible D gene TRBD2, 6 bases. V lost 5 bases to trimming and J lost 8 bases, with 15 bases between them. CDR1 is SGHRS, CDR2 YFSETQ, per germline. The CDR3 runs 13 residues. CDR3: CASRSGTEVTQYF. The CDR3 region has the DNA TGCGCCAGCAGATCCGGGACTGAGGTTACGCAGTATTTT.

This rearrangement joins TRBV7-2 to TRBJ2-1; 11 bases line up with TRBD2. The CDR3 spans 15 residues. Germline CDR1 reads SGHTA; CDR2 reads FQGNSA. Trimming at V came to 6 bases and at J to 5 bases, leaving 6 bases not matched to a gene. The CDR3 reads CASRVAGGPNNEQFF. The CDR3 DNA reads TGTGCCAGCAGGGTAGCGGGAGGGCCCAACAATGAGCAGTTCTTC.

V and J are TRBV2 and TRBJ1-5, with D maybe TRBD1 (6 bases). V shed 6 bases and J shed 4 bases, with 10 bases lying between them. The CDR3 runs to 13 residues. CDR1 is SNHLY and CDR2 is FYNNEI in the germline V gene. The CDR3 DNA is TGTGCCAGCAGCGGGGGCCGGAATCAGCCCCAGCATTTT. Its translation: CASSGGRNQPQHF. Variable domain in full (rest from reference TRBV2 and TRBJ1-5): EPEVTQTPSHQVTQMGQEVILRCVPISNHLYFYWYRQILGQKVEFLVSFYNNEISEKSEIFDDQFSVERPDGSNFTLKIRSTKLEDSAMYFCASSGGRNQPQHFGDGTRLSIL.

A single count supports this clone. The rearrangement joins TRBV28 to TRBJ2-7, with a tentative D call TRBD1 (6 bases). Germline V gene lookup returns CDR1 MDHEN and CDR2 SYDVKM. This CDR3 has 14 residues. Between the trimmed V and J ends, which lost 6 bases and 1 base, there was a span of 13 bases. CDR3 coding DNA: TGTGCCAGCAGGAAACCTACAGGGTCCTACGAGCAGTACTTC. It codes for CASRKPTGSYEQYF.

The sample holds a few counts of this clone. The chain couples TRBV9 to TRBJ1-2, with 8 bases matching TRBD1. V lost 0 bases and J lost 4; bases outside the gene matches: 5. This CDR3 has 15 amino acids. Germline V lookup: CDR1 SGDLS, CDR2 YYNGEE. CDR3 amino acids: CASSVDAGTGYGYTF. The CDR3 DNA follows: TGTGCCAGCAGCGTAGATGCCGGGACAGGCTATGGCTACACCTTC.

The gene calls are TRBV6-5 and TRBJ2-7; 7 bases align to TRBD2. V gave up 0 bases and J gave up 4 bases; unmatched junction bases: 6. This CDR3 spans 15 amino acids. Germline V gene data show CDR1 as MNHEY and CDR2 as SVGAGI. CDR3 loop: CASSYSVPGGYEQYF. For the CDR3, the DNA is TGTGCCAGCAGTTACTCGGTACCGGGGGGTTACGAGCAGTACTTC.

The chain employs TRBV10-1 and TRBJ2-4; D might be TRBD1 (6 bases). This CDR3 is built from 14 residues. The germline V gene has CDR1 WNHNN and CDR2 SYGVQD (reference sequence). The V gene lost 6 bases and the J gene lost 4 bases, with 13 bases spanning the gap. The CDR3 nucleotides are TGCGCCAGCAGGGCACAGGACAGTAAAAACATTCAGTACTTC. Protein sequence: CASRAQDSKNIQYF.

The V call is TRBV7-9, the J call TRBJ2-1, with D possibly TRBD2 on 5 matching bases. CDR3 size: 16 residues. The V end lost 7 bases, the J end lost 4 bases, and 20 bases lay between the germline ends. Germline values: CDR1 SEHNR, CDR2 FQNEAQ (reference sequence). This CDR3 reads CASTHHTTRAYNEQFF. The DNA for the CDR3 is TGTGCCAGCACCCACCATACCACGAGGGCTTACAATGAGCAGTTCTTC.